This TCR beta chain was sequenced in a study of control samples from healthy donors and cancer patients. Sequencing used immunoSEQ multiplex PCR; TCRdb keeps in-frame clones, though not all of them. The table has 30,000 or so clones, around 94% seen once. J was trimmed by 3 bases and V by 9 bases; bases with no gene match: 5. The CDR3 totals 14 residues. Per the germline V gene, CDR1 is SNHLY and CDR2 is FYNNEI. The source is a man in his 60s in good health. The rearrangement links TRBV2 to TRBJ2-2; 9 bases fit TRBD1. The specimen sequenced was blood. The CDR3 spells CARWDRAHTGELFF. The CDR3 coding sequence is TGTGCCAGATGGGACAGGGCGCACACCGGGGAGCTGTTTTTT. Using reference TRBV2 and TRBJ2-2 for the parts outside the CDR3, the full variable domain is EPEVTQTPSHQVTQMGQEVILRCVPISNHLYFYWYRQILGQKVEFLVSFYNNEISEKSEIFDDQFSVERPDGSNFTLKIRSTKLEDSAMYFCARWDRAHTGELFFGEGSRLTVL.